The clone carrying this TCR beta chain has ten or more counts. What it binds is not known. These data are taken from a study of T cells in Graves' hyperthyroidism and ophthalmopathy. Amplified regions were TCR beta CDR3 sequences from RNA transcripts. Researchers ran a first-round RT-PCR on the TCR CDR3 using the HTBI primer set. Each CDR3 protein is one row after TCRdb ran MiXCR on the multiplex PCR reads. Altogether more than 300,000 distinct CDR3 sequences are present, approximately 17% being singletons, with the ten largest covering more than 30%. The CDR3 covers 14 residues. The V gene's germline CDR1 is MDHEN and CDR2 SYDVKM. The V and J ends lost 3 bases and 8 bases respectively, with 16 bases between them. Together with thyroid ultrasound, orbital computed tomography, serum thyroxine and TRAb, clinical symptoms were used for diagnoses. Blood from later-ophthalmopathy patients was taken at first hyperthyroidism diagnosis. The PBMCs studied were ones that came from about 9.9 ml fresh peripheral blood.

Whole-study results and caveats: The blood repertoire included most of the expanded thyroid clonotypes above 0.001.

Material for sequencing was blood. This sequence was found in a woman in her thirties with Graves' hyperthyroidism that later progressed to Graves' ophthalmopathy. The chain combines TRBV28 with TRBJ1-2; perhaps TRBD1 as D (6 bases). The CDR3 bases are TGTGCCAGCAGTTTCCTAGGGGGGGAGGCAGGCTACACCTTC. This sequence encodes CASSFLGGEAGYTF.